The subject of this entry is one TCR beta chain. The sample comes from a study of neoadjuvant nivolumab and ipilimumab in lung cancer. Study-level background: Patients got nivolumab 3 mg/kg on days 1, 15 and 29; combination added ipilimumab 1 mg/kg day 1.

The assay was immunoSEQ multiplex PCR, and TCRdb's table has in-frame clones only and misses some. The table lists roughly 18,000 clones, 79% of them singletons. The input for sequencing was tumor tissue, taken after neoadjuvant nivolumab, alone or with ipilimumab, at or shortly before surgery. The sequence came from an adult with non-small cell lung cancer.

CDR3 DNA sequence: TGTGCCAGCAGCCACGCGGGGGGGGTAGGGACAGATACGCAGTATTTT. Translation gives CASSHAGGVGTDTQYF. The V call is TRBV4-2, the J call TRBJ2-3; TRBD2 matches 9 bases. The germline V gene has CDR1 LGHNA and CDR2 YNFKEQ. V was clipped by 3 bases and J by 3 bases; unmatched bases: 7. The CDR3 is 16 residues long.